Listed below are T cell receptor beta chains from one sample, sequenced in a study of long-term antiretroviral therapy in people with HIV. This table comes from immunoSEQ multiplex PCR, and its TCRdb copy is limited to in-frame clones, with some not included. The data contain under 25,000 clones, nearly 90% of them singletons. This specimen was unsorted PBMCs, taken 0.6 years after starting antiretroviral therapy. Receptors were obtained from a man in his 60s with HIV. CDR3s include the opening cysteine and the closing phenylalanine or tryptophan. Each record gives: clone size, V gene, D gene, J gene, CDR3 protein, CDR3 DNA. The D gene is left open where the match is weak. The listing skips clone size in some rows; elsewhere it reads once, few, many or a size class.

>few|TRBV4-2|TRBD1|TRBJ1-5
CASSAGTGDPYSNQPQHF
TGTGCCAGCAGCGCAGGGACAGGGGATCCCTATAGCAATCAGCCCCAGCATTTT
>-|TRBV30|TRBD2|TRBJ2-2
CAWASGTNPGELFF
TGTGCCTGGGCGAGCGGGACCAATCCCGGGGAGCTGTTTTTT
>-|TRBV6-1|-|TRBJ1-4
CASSEAKGGNEKLFF
TGTGCCAGCAGTGAAGCAAAGGGGGGAAATGAAAAACTGTTTTTT
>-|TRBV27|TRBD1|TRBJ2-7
CASSLYRGSELYEQYF
TGTGCCAGCAGTTTGTACAGGGGATCGGAACTTTACGAGCAGTACTTC
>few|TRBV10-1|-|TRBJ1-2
CASSESGSNYGYTF
TGCGCCAGCAGTGAATCCGGGTCCAACTATGGCTACACCTTC
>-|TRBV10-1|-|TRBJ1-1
CASSRGGSTEAFF
TGCGCCAGCAGTCGAGGGGGGAGCACTGAAGCTTTCTTT
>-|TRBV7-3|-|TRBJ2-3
CASSLGNTQYF
TGTGCCAGCAGTCTGGGAAATACGCAGTATTTT
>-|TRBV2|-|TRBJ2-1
CASSELGGTLFF
TGTGCCAGCAGTGAGCTGGGCGGGACACTGTTCTTC
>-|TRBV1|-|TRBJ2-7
CTSSQVGTGGYEQYF
TGCACCAGCAGCCAAGTTGGGACAGGGGGATACGAGCAGTACTTC
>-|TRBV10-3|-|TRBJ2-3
CAIRGSGSDGRTQYF
TGTGCCATCAGAGGGTCCGGGTCCGACGGGCGTACGCAGTATTTT
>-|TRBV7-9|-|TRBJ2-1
CASSFDLFEQFF
TGTGCCAGCAGCTTTGACTTGTTCGAGCAGTTCTTC
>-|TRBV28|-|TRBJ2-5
CASSLTPGGETQYF
TGTGCCAGCAGTTTAACCCCAGGGGGGGAGACCCAGTACTTC
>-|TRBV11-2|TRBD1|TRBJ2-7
CASSRAGTGGYEQYF
TGTGCCAGCAGCCGAGCCGGGACAGGGGGGTACGAGCAGTACTTC
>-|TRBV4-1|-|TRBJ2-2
CASSLTGTGELFF
TGCGCCAGCAGCCTTACAGGGACCGGGGAGCTGTTTTTT
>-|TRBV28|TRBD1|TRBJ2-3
CASSLFKTGTGPSITTDTQYF
TGTGCCAGCAGTTTATTCAAGACCGGGACAGGGCCCTCCATCACCACAGATACGCAGTATTTT
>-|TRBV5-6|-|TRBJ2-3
CASSTKKSTDTQYF
TGTGCCAGCAGCACAAAAAAATCCACAGATACGCAGTATTTT
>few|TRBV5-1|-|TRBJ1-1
CASSLVLFPEPQSNTEAFF
TGCGCCAGCAGCTTGGTTCTATTTCCGGAACCGCAGTCTAACACTGAAGCTTTCTTT
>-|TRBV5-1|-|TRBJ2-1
CASSLSADSYNEQFF
TGCGCCAGCAGCTTGAGTGCGGACTCCTACAATGAGCAGTTCTTC